The entry that follows covers one TCR beta chain sequence. This record comes from a study of blood T cell repertoires in COVID-19. The recovered donors of Cohort 3 showed two negative PCRs, clearance, or symptom resolution. Under the authors' procedure: By means of reference gene primer amplification, nucleated cell counts were estimated. Assay used: immunoSEQ multiplex PCR; TCRdb lists only in-frame clones, some missing. Clone size and V and J calls were adopted from that table, with D and trimming inferred from the DNA. The data show more than 250,000 clones, around 87% seen once. The trim removed 6 bases at V and 1 base at J, leaving 5 bases unmatched. The CDR3 contains 17 residues. CDR1 and CDR2 from the germline V gene are LNHDA and SQIVND (reference sequence).

The chain carries TRBV19 and TRBJ2-5, with TRBD2 identical over 16 bases. The sequenced sample was PBMCs or T cells enriched from blood (not recorded which). The TCR sequence derives from a woman aged 25 to 39 who had recovered from COVID-19. The CDR3 region is CASSLGLAGGSQETQYF. The CDR3 nucleotides read TGTGCCAGTAGCCTGGGACTAGCGGGGGGGAGCCAAGAGACCCAGTACTTC.